This T cell receptor (beta chain) is from a study of blood T cell repertoires in COVID-19. Whole-study context: Before being deemed recovered, Cohort 3 donors had two negative PCRs, clearance, or symptom resolution. Spain, Italy and the United States supplied samples that represented acute and convalescent COVID-19.

The table came from immunoSEQ multiplex PCR; TCRdb's copy has only in-frame clones and leaves some out. Of hundreds of thousands of clones detected, roughly 90% appear once; the ten largest clones hold approximately 2.8%. This clone was counted many times. CDR3 length: 13 amino acids. With 4 bases removed from V and 10 bases from J, the gap between germline ends came to 16 bases. Germline CDR1 reads LGHDT; CDR2 reads YNNKEL (reference sequence). This study enrolled people aged roughly 18 to 89 from about two dozen US geographic areas. Sequenced input: PBMCs or T cells enriched from blood (not recorded which). The sequence derives from a woman between 45 and 65 years old in a cohort exposed to, infected with or recovered from COVID-19 (not recorded which). V is TRBV3-1 (or the pseudogene TRBV3-2) and J is TRBJ1-1; a possible D gene is TRBD1 (6 bases). The CDR3 nucleotides read TGTGCCAGCAGCCCGTTGGATACAGGGAGAGCTTTCTTT. Its protein is CASSPLDTGRAFF.